The 17 T cell receptor beta chains reported below all come from one sample, sequenced in a study of PD-L1 blockade in urothelial cancer. The method was immunoSEQ multiplex PCR; TCRdb's version includes in-frame clones alone and lacks a portion of them. The sample contains 50,000 or so clones, approximately 86% of which appear only once. Sample: PBMCs, taken around atezolizumab (anti-PD-L1) treatment. The receptors stem from a man in his fifties or sixties with urothelial cancer.

V usage is TRBV4-2 and J usage is TRBJ2-7, with D maybe TRBD1 (6 bases). The CDR3 extends over 13 amino acids. From germline, CDR1 is LGHNA and CDR2 YNFKEQ. Trimming shortened V by 1 base and J by 3 bases, and 7 bases separated the two germline ends. In nucleotides, the CDR3 is TGTGCCAGCAGCCAAGGACAGGACTACGAGCAGTACTTC. Protein product: CASSQGQDYEQYF.

The chain uses TRBV18 and TRBJ2-7, with TRBD1 matching over 9 bases. The CDR3 length is 13 residues. J lost 5 bases, V lost 5 bases, and 4 bases had no gene match. Germline lookup yields CDR1 KGHSH and CDR2 LQKENI. CDR3 region: CASSSGQGNEQYF. The CDR3, as DNA: TGTGCCAGCTCATCGGGACAGGGTAACGAGCAGTACTTC.

The chain couples TRBV6-1 to TRBJ1-3; D is uncertain. V dropped 3 bases and J dropped 0 bases, with 6 bases sitting between them. This CDR3 comprises 14 residues. Germline CDR1 and CDR2: MNHNS and SASEGT. The DNA of the CDR3 is TGTGCCAGCAGTGAGCGCCACTCTGGAAACACCATATATTTT. Translated, it gives CASSERHSGNTIYF.

The V gene is TRBV28, the J gene TRBJ2-5; D remains ambiguous. The CDR3 is 14 residues long. The germline gives CDR1 MDHEN, CDR2 SYDVKM. The V end was cut by 3 bases, the J end by 1 base, with 9 bases between. CDR3 residues: CASSFIQSQETQYF. Written as DNA, the CDR3 is TGTGCCAGCAGTTTTATACAGTCCCAAGAGACCCAGTACTTC.

This clone was found a few times. The chain links TRBV6-6 to TRBJ2-7; perhaps TRBD1 as D (6 bases). The germline V and J ends were trimmed by 7 bases and 3 bases, with 10 bases remaining between them. Per the germline V gene, CDR1 is MNHNY and CDR2 is SVGAGI (reference sequence). The CDR3 totals 12 residues. The CDR3 nucleotides are TGTGCCAGCAATGGACAGAACTACGAGCAGTACTTC. Protein product: CASNGQNYEQYF.

The chain combines TRBV5-5 with TRBJ2-7, with 7 bases lining up with TRBD2. Germline V gene lookup returns CDR1 SGHKS and CDR2 YYEKEE (reference sequence). The length of the CDR3 is 12 residues. The V and J ends lost 7 bases and 7 bases, in that order; junction bases with no gene match: 8. The CDR3 is CASVRSAGEQYF. The CDR3 DNA reads as TGTGCCAGCGTCAGATCAGCGGGGGAGCAGTACTTC.

The sample holds a few counts of this clone. The CDR3 region is CSTETGVGEAFF. The DNA for the CDR3 is TGCAGCACTGAGACAGGGGTGGGTGAAGCTTTCTTT. The J gene is TRBJ1-1, the V gene TRBV29-1; TRBD1 matches at 8 bases. CDR1 SQVTM and CDR2 ANQGSEA come from the germline V gene. The trim removed 8 bases at V and 7 bases at J, leaving 9 bases unmatched. The CDR3 extends over 12 amino acids.

The rearrangement joins TRBV5-1 to TRBJ2-3; D ambiguous. CDR3 length: 13 residues. V lost 4 bases and J lost 3, with 9 bases in between. Germline V gene data show CDR1 as SGHRS and CDR2 as YFSETQ. The CDR3 bases are TGCGCCAGCAGCCCGGGTCGGACAGATACGCAGTATTTT. This translates into CASSPGRTDTQYF. Full variable domain (missing parts from reference TRBV5-1 and TRBJ2-3): KAGVTQTPRYLIKTRGQQVTLSCSPISGHRSVSWYQQTPGQGLQFLFEYFSETQRNKGNFPGRFSGRQFSNSRSEMNVSTLELGDSALYLCASSPGRTDTQYFGPGTRLTVL.

The J gene is TRBJ2-2, the V gene TRBV19; 16 bases match TRBD2. J lost 5 bases, V lost 5 bases, and 11 bases had no gene match. The CDR3 loop spans 19 amino acids. Germline CDR1 and CDR2: LNHDA and SQIVND (reference sequence). The CDR3 DNA reads TGTGCCAGTAGTGTTTACCCGGGACTAGCGGGAGGGAATACCGGGGAGCTGTTTTTT. Translated, it gives CASSVYPGLAGGNTGELFF.

This sequence joins TRBV7-9 and TRBJ2-6; 8 bases are a match to TRBD1. With V trimmed by 5 bases and J by 4 bases, 13 bases remained unmatched. The CDR3 runs to 18 residues. Germline V lookup: CDR1 SEHNR, CDR2 FQNEAQ (reference sequence). CDR3 amino acids: CASSPYRGSALGANVLTF. Written as DNA, the CDR3 is TGTGCCAGCAGCCCTTACAGGGGGAGTGCTCTGGGGGCCAACGTCCTGACTTTC.

The V call is TRBV6-5, the J call TRBJ2-3; 7 bases are shared with TRBD2. The CDR3 consists of 14 residues. Trimming removed 6 bases from V and 4 bases from J; junction bases left unmatched: 7. Germline V lookup: CDR1 MNHEY, CDR2 SVGAGI. This CDR3 is CASSLGGLSDTQYF. In DNA form, the CDR3 reads TGTGCCAGCAGCCTCGGGGGGTTGTCAGATACGCAGTATTTT.

In its sample, this clone was seen once. The chain recombines TRBV6-5 with TRBJ2-1; D not resolved. V was cut by 4 bases and J by 10 bases, with 14 bases left in between. Germline V gene data show CDR1 as MNHEY and CDR2 as SVGAGI. The CDR3 totals 13 residues. This CDR3 reads CASSFRELGEQFF. The CDR3 DNA follows: TGTGCCAGCAGTTTTCGAGAGTTGGGCGAGCAGTTCTTC.

V gene TRBV4-2 combines with J gene TRBJ2-7; 8 positions agree with TRBD2. Looked up from germline, CDR1 is LGHNA and CDR2 is YNFKEQ. The CDR3 consists of 13 residues. Germline trimming cut 4 bases from V and 4 bases from J; bases unmatched to any gene: 3. The CDR3 DNA sequence: TGTGCCAGCAGCCGACAGCGGGAGTACGAGCAGTACTTC. This gives the protein CASSRQREYEQYF.

The rearrangement joins TRBV30 to TRBJ2-6; a weak D match, TRBD1 (6 bases). In germline, CDR1 is GTSNPN, CDR2 SVGIG (reference sequence). This CDR3 is 15 amino acids long. Trimming stripped 4 bases from V and 5 bases from J, with 15 bases between. CDR3 nucleotides: TGTGCCTGGAATAACAGGGTGGTTCGGGCCAACGTCCTGACTTTC. The encoded protein is CAWNNRVVRANVLTF.

This clone was seen a handful of times. This chain links TRBV5-1 with TRBJ2-1, with D possibly matching TRBD1 (5 bases). V lost 2 bases and J 5 bases, leaving 11 bases between the germline ends. CDR3 length equals 14 residues. CDR1 and CDR2 (germline): SGHRS, YFSETQ. CDR3 DNA sequence: TGCGCCAGCAGCTTCAGGGTAGGACACAATGAGCAGTTCTTC. Its translation is CASSFRVGHNEQFF.

The chain is built from TRBV6-4 and TRBJ1-2; TRBD1 matches at 7 bases. The ends lost 6 bases at V and 8 bases at J; junction bases unmatched: 15. Germline CDR1 reads MRHNA; CDR2 reads SNTAGT. The CDR3 extends over 15 amino acids. The CDR3 sequence is CASSEGRTGVSGYTF. CDR3 in DNA: TGTGCCAGCAGCGAAGGAAGAACAGGGGTTTCGGGCTACACCTTC.

This clone was detected only a few times. The chain carries TRBV6-6 and TRBJ1-6; D is perhaps TRBD1 (5 bases). The germline V gene has CDR1 MNHNY and CDR2 SVGAGI (reference sequence). This CDR3 is built from 16 residues. Deletions cut 0 bases from V and 8 bases from J, with 14 bases between. CDR3 nucleotide sequence: TGTGCCAGCAGTTACTCAACCGGGACTCAGCATTCACCCCTCCACTTT. It specifies CASSYSTGTQHSPLHF.